Below, 7 T cell receptor beta chains from the same sample are listed, as sequenced in a study of cytomegalovirus exposure and HLA in healthy donors. The PCR was carried out with 60 Vbeta primers and 13 Jbeta primers. Sequencing used immunoSEQ multiplex PCR; TCRdb keeps in-frame clones, though not all of them. The sample consists of 160,000 or so clones, roughly four fifths of them appearing once. The sequenced sample was PBMCs. Source of these receptors: a man in his fifties in good health and CMV-seropositive.

This rearrangement joins TRBV6-1 to TRBJ2-7; 8 nucleotides agree with TRBD1. V was pared by 2 bases and J by 3 bases, with 3 bases of the junction left unmatched. The germline V gene has CDR1 MNHNS and CDR2 SASEGT. The CDR3 runs 14 residues. The CDR3 is CASSEWTGYYEQYF. CDR3 nucleotide sequence: TGTGCCAGCAGTGAATGGACAGGGTACTACGAGCAGTACTTC.

The rearrangement joins TRBV7-3 to TRBJ2-3; D might be TRBD2 (6 bases). This CDR3 comprises 14 residues. The germline CDR1 and CDR2 sequences are SGHTA and FQGTGA. The germline V and J ends were trimmed by 2 bases and 5 bases, with 11 bases remaining between them. CDR3 in DNA: TGTGCCAGCAGCTTATGGTCCGGGGGAGATACGCAGTATTTT. Residues: CASSLWSGGDTQYF.

This chain uses TRBV7-8 with TRBJ2-1; the D gene is possibly TRBD1 (5 bases). The V end was cut by 5 bases, the J end by 3 bases, with 8 bases between. Germline CDR1 reads SGHVS; CDR2 reads FQNEAQ. This CDR3 has 13 amino acids. Here the CDR3 reads CASSDSSYNEQFF. CDR3 nucleotide sequence: TGTGCCAGCAGCGACAGTAGCTACAATGAGCAGTTCTTC.

The V and J genes are TRBV2 and TRBJ2-5; the match to TRBD1 covers 7 bases. The V gene end was trimmed by 1 base and the J gene end by 5 bases; junction bases not matched to a gene: 7. Germline CDR1 and CDR2: SNHLY and FYNNEI. The CDR3 is 15 amino acids. The CDR3 loop reads CASSEVAGGRETQYF. CDR3 nucleotides: TGTGCCAGCAGTGAAGTCGCAGGGGGAAGGGAGACCCAGTACTTC.

This chain connects TRBV7-9 to TRBJ2-1; 7 bases are a match to TRBD2. Germline CDR1 and CDR2: SEHNR and FQNEAQ (reference sequence). The CDR3 totals 14 residues. V trimming: 2 bases; J trimming: 9 bases; junction bases outside the gene matches: 7. This CDR3 reads CASSLKAGVTEQFF. CDR3 coding DNA: TGTGCCAGCAGCTTAAAGGCGGGAGTTACTGAGCAGTTCTTC.

V usage is TRBV6-1 and J usage is TRBJ2-1, with 12 bases lining up with TRBD2. CDR1 and CDR2 from the germline V gene are MNHNS and SASEGT. The CDR3 consists of 17 residues. V lost 3 bases to trimming and J lost 0 bases; unmatched junction nucleotides: 3. The chain's CDR3 is CASSDPTSGSSYNEQFF. DNA of the CDR3: TGTGCCAGCAGTGACCCGACTAGCGGGAGCTCCTACAATGAGCAGTTCTTC.

The CDR3 DNA sequence: TGTGCCAGCAGCTTATTAACCGGGGAGCTGTTTTTT. This translates into CASSLLTGELFF. This rearrangement joins TRBV7-3 to TRBJ2-2, with unresolved D. The CDR3 sequence is 12 residues long. The germline V gene has CDR1 SGHTA and CDR2 FQGTGA. V shed 2 bases and J shed 5 bases, with 3 bases lying between them.